This TCR beta chain was observed in a study of cytomegalovirus exposure and HLA in healthy donors. Study-wide points: The authors assumed roughly uniform sequencing depth across donors for presence/absence analyses.

Trimming cost V 6 bases and J 0 bases, with 9 bases left between them. Germline V gene sequence: CDR1 SQVTM, CDR2 ANQGSEA. The CDR3 totals 13 residues. The table lists this clone with a few counts. What it recognizes is unknown. The PCR made use of 60 Vbeta and 13 Jbeta primers. Clones were read by immunoSEQ multiplex PCR, and TCRdb kept only the in-frame ones, dropping some. The sample lists about 180,000 clones, around 80% occurring once. V and J are TRBV29-1 and TRBJ1-3, with D maybe TRBD1 (6 bases). The sample consisted of PBMCs. The source of this sequence is a woman in her 30s in good health and CMV-seronegative. The CDR3 here is CSVRTVSGNTIYF. CDR3 DNA: TGCAGCGTCCGGACAGTCTCTGGAAACACCATATATTTT.